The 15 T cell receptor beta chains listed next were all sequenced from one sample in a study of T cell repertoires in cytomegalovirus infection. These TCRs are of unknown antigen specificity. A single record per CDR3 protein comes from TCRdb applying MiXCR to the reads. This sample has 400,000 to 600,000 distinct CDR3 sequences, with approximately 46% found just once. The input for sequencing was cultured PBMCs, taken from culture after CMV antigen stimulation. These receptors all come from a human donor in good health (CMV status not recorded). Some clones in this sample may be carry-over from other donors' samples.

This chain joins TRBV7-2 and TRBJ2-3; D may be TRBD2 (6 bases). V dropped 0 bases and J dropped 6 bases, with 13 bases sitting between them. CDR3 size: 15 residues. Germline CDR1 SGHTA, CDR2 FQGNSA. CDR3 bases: TGTGCCAGCAGCTTAGCCGGGACTCCCCCTGATACGCAGTATTTT. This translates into CASSLAGTPPDTQYF.

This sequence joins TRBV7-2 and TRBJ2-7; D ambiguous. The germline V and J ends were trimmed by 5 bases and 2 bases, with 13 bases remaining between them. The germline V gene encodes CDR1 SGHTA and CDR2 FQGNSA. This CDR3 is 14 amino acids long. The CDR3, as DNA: TGTGCCAGCAGCCCCCGGCCCCCAGCCTACGAGCAGTACTTC. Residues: CASSPRPPAYEQYF.

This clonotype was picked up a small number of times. The chain's CDR3 is CASSPHVMGTEAFF. The CDR3 nucleotides read TGTGCCAGCAGCCCCCACGTTATGGGCACTGAAGCTTTCTTT. The chain employs TRBV7-6 and TRBJ1-1; D ambiguous. This CDR3 is 14 amino acids long. Trimming took off 5 bases at V and 4 bases at J, with 14 bases between the two ends. Germline V lookup: CDR1 SGHVS, CDR2 FNYEAQ.

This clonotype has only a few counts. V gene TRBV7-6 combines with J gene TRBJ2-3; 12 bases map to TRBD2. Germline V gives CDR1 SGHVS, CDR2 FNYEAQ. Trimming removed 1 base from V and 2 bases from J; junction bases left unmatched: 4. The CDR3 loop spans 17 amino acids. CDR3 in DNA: TGTGCCAGCAGCTTAGGGGCTAGCGGGAGGGTCACAGATACGCAGTATTTT. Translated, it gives CASSLGASGRVTDTQYF.

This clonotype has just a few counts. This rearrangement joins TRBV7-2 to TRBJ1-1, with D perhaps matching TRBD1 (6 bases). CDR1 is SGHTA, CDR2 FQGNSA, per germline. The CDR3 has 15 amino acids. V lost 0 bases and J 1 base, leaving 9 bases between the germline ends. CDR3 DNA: TGTGCCAGCAGCTTAGCCCCGGACAGGAACACTGAAGCTTTCTTT. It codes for CASSLAPDRNTEAFF.

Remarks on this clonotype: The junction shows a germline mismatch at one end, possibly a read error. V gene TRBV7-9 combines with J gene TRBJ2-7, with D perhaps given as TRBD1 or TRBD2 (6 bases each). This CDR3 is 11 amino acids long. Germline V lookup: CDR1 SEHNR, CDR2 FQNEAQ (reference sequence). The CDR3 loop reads CASSSGARTDF. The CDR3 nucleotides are TGTGCCAGCAGCTCGGGGGCTCGGACGGACTTC.

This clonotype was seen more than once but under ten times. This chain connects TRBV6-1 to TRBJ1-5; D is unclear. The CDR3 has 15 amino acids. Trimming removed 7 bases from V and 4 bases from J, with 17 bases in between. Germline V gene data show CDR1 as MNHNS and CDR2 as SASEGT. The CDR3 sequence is CASKGRPRGNQPQHF. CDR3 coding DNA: TGTGCCAGCAAAGGCAGGCCAAGAGGGAATCAGCCCCAGCATTTT.

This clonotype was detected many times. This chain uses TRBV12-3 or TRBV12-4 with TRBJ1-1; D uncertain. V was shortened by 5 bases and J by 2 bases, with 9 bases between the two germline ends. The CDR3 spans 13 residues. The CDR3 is CASSRRQNTEAFF. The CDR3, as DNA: TGTGCCAGCAGTCGCAGGCAAAACACTGAAGCTTTCTTT.

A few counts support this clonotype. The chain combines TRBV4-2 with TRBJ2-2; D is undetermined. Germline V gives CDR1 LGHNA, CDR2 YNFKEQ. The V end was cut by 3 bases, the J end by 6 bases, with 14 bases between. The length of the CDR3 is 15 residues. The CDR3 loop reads CASSQAASYPGELFF. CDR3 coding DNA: TGTGCCAGCAGCCAGGCCGCCAGCTATCCCGGGGAGCTGTTTTTT.

CDR3 region: CAISDRGIEDLSPLHF. CDR3 sequence (DNA): TGTGCCATCAGTGATCGGGGTATAGAAGATCTTTCACCCCTCCACTTT. The chain joins TRBV10-3 to TRBJ1-6; no clear D. This CDR3 spans 16 amino acids. Per germline, CDR1 ENHRY and CDR2 SYGVKD. With 3 bases removed from V and 9 bases from J, the gap between germline ends came to 18 bases.

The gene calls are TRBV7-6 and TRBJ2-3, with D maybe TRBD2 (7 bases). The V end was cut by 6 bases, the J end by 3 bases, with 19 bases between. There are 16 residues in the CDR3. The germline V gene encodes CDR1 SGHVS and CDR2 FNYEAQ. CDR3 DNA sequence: TGTGCCAGCAGTAACCGACGGGGGGCTGTAACAGATACGCAGTATTTT. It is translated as CASSNRRGAVTDTQYF.

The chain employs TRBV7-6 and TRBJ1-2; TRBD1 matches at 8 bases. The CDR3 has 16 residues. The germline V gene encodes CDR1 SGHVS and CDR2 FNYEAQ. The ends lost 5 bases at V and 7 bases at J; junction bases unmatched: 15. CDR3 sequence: CASSLRQGLAGGGYTF. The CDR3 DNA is TGTGCCAGCAGCCTGCGACAGGGGCTGGCCGGTGGTGGCTACACCTTC.

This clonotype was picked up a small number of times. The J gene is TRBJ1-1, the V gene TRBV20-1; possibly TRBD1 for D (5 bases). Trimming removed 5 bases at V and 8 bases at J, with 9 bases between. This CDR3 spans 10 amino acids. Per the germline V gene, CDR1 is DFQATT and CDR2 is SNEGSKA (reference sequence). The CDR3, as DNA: TGCAGTGCTGGTGACAGCGAAGCTTTCTTT. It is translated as CSAGDSEAFF.

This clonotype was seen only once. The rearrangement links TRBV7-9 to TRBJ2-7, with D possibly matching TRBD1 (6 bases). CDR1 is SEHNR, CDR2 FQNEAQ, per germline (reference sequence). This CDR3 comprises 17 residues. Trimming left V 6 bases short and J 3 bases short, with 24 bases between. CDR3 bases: TGTGCCAGCAGTTTCACCGGGACACCCTTGCACAACTACGAGCAGTACTTC. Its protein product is CASSFTGTPLHNYEQYF.

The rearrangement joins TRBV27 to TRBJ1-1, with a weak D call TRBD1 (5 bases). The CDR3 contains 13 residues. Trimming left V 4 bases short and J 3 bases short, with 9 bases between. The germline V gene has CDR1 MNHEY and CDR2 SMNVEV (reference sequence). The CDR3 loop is CASSSPGDTEAFF. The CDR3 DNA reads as TGTGCCAGCAGTTCGCCGGGGGACACTGAAGCTTTCTTT.